This passage covers 14 T cell receptor beta chains from one sample sequenced in a study of T cells in narcolepsy (dated by TCRdb to the late 2010s). Library creation used the immunoSEQ multiplex PCR assay. The table comes from immuneACCESS by way of TCRdb, which keeps in-frame sequences with V and J called. Part of the clones is missing from these tables; in studies checked, under half for an unresolved V gene and the rest for unknown reasons. The sample table contains tens of thousands of clones; only one count was recorded for 75% to 90% of them. 0.55% to 0.8% of the sample goes to the ten largest clones. The sample was memory (CD45RA-) CD4+ T cells from blood. Interpreted using the paper, the cell subset or site label stands for: memory T cells sorted ex vivo from peripheral blood. The source of these receptors is a human donor in good health.

The chain uses TRBV6-5 and TRBJ1-5; TRBD1 matches 8 bases. Germline-derived CDR1 and CDR2 are MNHEY and SVGAGI. This CDR3 has 14 residues. V lost 5 bases and J lost 5; bases outside the gene matches: 5. The CDR3 region has the DNA TGTGCCAGCAGTGAAAACAGGGGGTATCAGCCCCAGCATTTT. Its protein product is CASSENRGYQPQHF.

Note on this clone: The same CDR3 also results from other DNA sequences found in this sample. The rearrangement joins TRBV5-1 to TRBJ1-3; D unclear. The CDR3 is 14 residues long. Germline V lookup: CDR1 SGHRS, CDR2 YFSETQ. Deletions cut 0 bases from V and 0 bases from J, with 4 bases between. The CDR3 region is CASSLDSSGNTIYF. The CDR3 nucleotides read TGCGCCAGCAGCTTGGACAGCTCTGGAAACACCATATATTTT.

As for this clone: The junction departs from germline at one end; a sequencing error may be responsible. The chain recombines TRBV5-1 with TRBJ1-2; TRBD1 might be the D (5 bases). The CDR3 has 12 amino acids. Per germline, CDR1 SGHRS and CDR2 YFSETQ. This chain's CDR3 is CASSSGLAGYTF. CDR3 DNA: TGTGCCAGCAGCTCGGGACTGGCTGGCTACACCTTC.

The V call is TRBV27, the J call TRBJ2-7; D possibly corresponds to TRBD2 (6 bases). There are 15 residues in the CDR3. V was shortened by 6 bases and J by 6 bases, with 21 bases between the two germline ends. Per germline, CDR1 MNHEY and CDR2 SMNVEV (reference sequence). The CDR3 protein is CASREPGLTGAEQYF. CDR3 nucleotide sequence: TGTGCCAGCAGAGAACCGGGACTTACGGGCGCCGAGCAGTACTTC.

This clone was seen a single time. The chain joins TRBV19 to TRBJ1-5; D remains ambiguous. Trimming took off 5 bases at V and 6 bases at J, with 20 bases between the two ends. Looked up from germline, CDR1 is LNHDA and CDR2 is SQIVND (reference sequence). This CDR3 contains 16 residues. The CDR3 region is CASSFFPRRSAQPQHF. CDR3 nucleotide sequence: TGTGCCAGTAGTTTCTTCCCGCGGCGAAGTGCTCAGCCCCAGCATTTT.

The V gene is TRBV2, the J gene TRBJ1-1; D remains unclear. Per germline, CDR1 SNHLY and CDR2 FYNNEI. The CDR3 has 14 residues. Trimming cost V 8 bases and J 5 bases, with 18 bases left between them. The CDR3 spells CASAPWGMRTEAFF. The CDR3, as DNA: TGTGCCAGCGCCCCTTGGGGTATGAGGACTGAAGCTTTCTTT.

Comment on this clone: The junction and the germline gene differ at one end; a read error may be behind it. V and J are TRBV7-9 and TRBJ1-3; D gene uncertain. CDR1 is SEHNR, CDR2 FQNEAQ, per germline (reference sequence). The CDR3 extends over 15 amino acids. The CDR3 DNA follows: TGTGCCAGCACCTTACCCCGTCGACTAGGAAACACCATATATTTT. It specifies CASTLPRRLGNTIYF.

J is TRBJ1-2 and V is TRBV6-5, with TRBD1 matching 9 bases. Unmatched junction bases numbered 6, after V lost 5 bases and J lost 5 bases. Germline V gene sequence: CDR1 MNHEY, CDR2 SVGAGI. This CDR3 region has 14 residues. CDR3 sequence reads: CASSGTGPGYGYTF. CDR3 in DNA: TGTGCCAGCAGTGGGACAGGGCCCGGATATGGCTACACCTTC.

The chain couples TRBV10-2 to TRBJ2-5; tentative D call: TRBD2 (7 bases). V shed 6 bases and J shed 5 bases, with 13 bases lying between them. This CDR3 contains 13 residues. Germline V gene data show CDR1 as WSHSY and CDR2 as SAAADI. CDR3 nucleotides: TGCGCCAGCAGACGGGGGGCCGGGGAGACCCAGTACTTC. Translating it yields CASRRGAGETQYF.

V and J are TRBV30 and TRBJ2-1; TRBD2 matches at 8 bases. Trimming cost V 4 bases and J 1 base; bases outside gene matches: 9. The V gene's germline CDR1 is GTSNPN and CDR2 SVGIG (reference sequence). The CDR3 runs to 16 residues. The DNA for the CDR3 is TGTGCCTGGATTCTCAGGCGGGGGGCGTCCTACAATGAGCAGTTCTTC. Amino acids: CAWILRRGASYNEQFF.

J is TRBJ1-1 and V is TRBV5-8, with D perhaps matching TRBD1 (6 bases). V was trimmed by 6 bases and J by 4 bases, leaving 19 bases between them. This CDR3 region has 15 residues. Per germline, CDR1 SGHTS and CDR2 YDEGEE. The CDR3, as DNA: TGTGCCAGCACCCGGAGGGAGGTGGGGGCCACTGAAGCTTTCTTT. Amino acid sequence: CASTRREVGATEAFF.

The chain employs TRBV19 and TRBJ2-5, with 10 positions matching TRBD1. The CDR3 covers 19 residues. With 5 bases clipped from V and 1 base from J, the junction kept 16 bases outside the gene matches. Looked up from germline, CDR1 is LNHDA and CDR2 is SQIVND (reference sequence). CDR3 region: CASSHPGTGANYLQETQYF. The CDR3 DNA is TGTGCCAGTAGTCACCCCGGGACAGGGGCCAACTACCTCCAAGAGACCCAGTACTTC.

This clone turned up a few times. CDR3 in DNA: TGTGCCAGCATATCGGATTTCAGGGGGACCCAGTACTTC. Encoded protein: CASISDFRGTQYF. The chain recombines TRBV2 with TRBJ2-5, with D tentatively TRBD1 (6 bases). Germline-derived CDR1 and CDR2 are SNHLY and FYNNEI. This CDR3 is built from 13 residues. Trimming pared 7 bases from V and 7 bases from J, leaving 16 bases between.

The chain couples TRBV7-6 to TRBJ2-5, with 13 bases matching TRBD2. The germline V gene has CDR1 SGHVS and CDR2 FNYEAQ. The J segment lost 5 bases and the V segment lost 2 bases, leaving 8 bases of the junction unmatched. This CDR3 is built from 17 residues. The chain's CDR3 is CASSLRTSGGLGETQYF. DNA of the CDR3: TGTGCCAGCAGCTTACGGACTAGCGGGGGACTGGGGGAGACCCAGTACTTC.